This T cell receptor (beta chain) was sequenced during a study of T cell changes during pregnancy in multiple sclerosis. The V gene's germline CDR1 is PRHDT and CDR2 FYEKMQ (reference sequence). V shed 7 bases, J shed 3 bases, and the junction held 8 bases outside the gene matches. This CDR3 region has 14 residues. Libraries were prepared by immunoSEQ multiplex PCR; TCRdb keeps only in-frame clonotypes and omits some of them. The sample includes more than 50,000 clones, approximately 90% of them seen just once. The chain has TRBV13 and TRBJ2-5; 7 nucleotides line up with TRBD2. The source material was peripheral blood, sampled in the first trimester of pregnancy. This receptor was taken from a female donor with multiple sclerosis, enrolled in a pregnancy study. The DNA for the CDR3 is TGTGCCAGCAAACGTGGACTAGTCGAAGAGACCCAGTACTTC. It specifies CASKRGLVEETQYF.